Presented here are 17 T cell receptor beta chains from one specimen sequenced in a study of pediatric ulcerative colitis. Sequencing used immunoSEQ multiplex PCR; TCRdb keeps in-frame clones, though not all of them. The sample shows about 60,000 clones, about nine tenths of them seen only once. Sequenced material: blood. The receptors come from a boy between 10 and 17 years old who was a control in a study of pediatric ulcerative colitis.

This clone was found a few times. The chain combines TRBV18 with TRBJ1-1; no clear D gene. This CDR3 region has 13 residues. With 1 base removed from V and 1 base from J, the gap between germline ends came to 4 bases. Germline CDR1 KGHSH, CDR2 LQKENI. The CDR3 DNA is TGTGCCAGCTCACCACAGGAGAACACTGAAGCTTTCTTT. It translates to CASSPQENTEAFF.

The rearrangement joins TRBV7-2 to TRBJ2-1; TRBD2 matches 10 bases. The CDR3 runs to 14 residues. Per the germline V gene, CDR1 is SGHTA and CDR2 is FQGNSA. Trimming took 6 bases from V and 5 from J; bases not matched to a gene: 4. The CDR3: CASRHLAGDNEQFF. CDR3 nucleotide sequence: TGTGCCAGCAGGCATCTAGCGGGGGACAATGAGCAGTTCTTC.

V and J are TRBV11-2 and TRBJ2-2; 8 positions agree with TRBD1. Germline loops: CDR1 SGHAT, CDR2 FQNNGV. The CDR3 has 14 residues. The ends lost 6 bases at V and 4 bases at J; junction bases unmatched: 4. The CDR3 sequence: CASSPQGGTGELFF. The CDR3 bases are TGTGCCAGCAGTCCACAGGGGGGCACCGGGGAGCTGTTTTTT.

The V call is TRBV13, the J call TRBJ1-2, with D tentatively TRBD1 (5 bases). Germline assignment: CDR1 PRHDT and CDR2 FYEKMQ (reference sequence). This CDR3 comprises 15 residues. Trimming pared 4 bases from V and 4 bases from J, leaving 16 bases between. CDR3 amino acids: CASSSRQQTFYGYTF. The CDR3 DNA is TGTGCCAGCAGCTCCCGACAGCAAACTTTCTATGGCTACACCTTC.

The CDR3 DNA reads TGTGCCAGCAGCTTAGACGGGGGCTCCGGGAACGAGCAGTACTTC. It encodes CASSLDGGSGNEQYF. The genes are TRBV11-1 and TRBJ2-7; D possibly uses TRBD1 or TRBD2 (6 bases each). Germline V lookup: CDR1 SGHAT, CDR2 FQDESV (reference sequence). The V end lost 1 base, the J end lost 5 bases, and 15 bases lay between the germline ends. CDR3 length equals 15 residues.

The chain couples TRBV7-9 to TRBJ2-7, with TRBD2 matching 7 bases. The CDR3 extends over 13 amino acids. Trimming removed 3 bases from V and 6 bases from J; junction bases left unmatched: 5. Germline V gives CDR1 SEHNR, CDR2 FQNEAQ (reference sequence). CDR3 DNA sequence: TGTGCCAGCAGCTTCTCCAGGGAGGGCGAGCAGTACTTC. As protein: CASSFSREGEQYF. Combining the CDR3 with reference TRBV7-9 and TRBJ2-7 gives the whole variable domain DTGVSQNPRHKITKRGQNVTFRCDPISEHNRLYWYRQTLGQGPEFLTYFQNEAQLEKSRLLSDRFSAERPKGSFSTLEIQRTEQGDSAMYLCASSFSREGEQYFGPGTRLTVT.

The gene calls are TRBV7-9 and TRBJ2-2; D is perhaps TRBD2 (6 bases). V was shortened by 11 bases and J by 6 bases, with 10 bases between the two germline ends. Germline V CDR1 and CDR2: SEHNR, FQNEAQ (reference sequence). The CDR3 loop spans 11 amino acids. CDR3 in amino acids: CAHERAGELFF. DNA of the CDR3: TGTGCCCACGAGCGGGCCGGGGAGCTGTTTTTT.

This clone was picked up one time. This chain uses TRBV7-3 with TRBJ2-1; D tentatively reads TRBD1 or TRBD2 (6 bases each). There are 12 residues in the CDR3. The germline V gene encodes CDR1 SGHTA and CDR2 FQGTGA. Trimming cost V 5 bases and J 12 bases, with 14 bases left between them. CDR3 amino acids: CASSNGGLGQFF. The CDR3 region has the DNA TGTGCCAGCAGCAACGGGGGCCTCGGGCAGTTCTTC.

The J gene is TRBJ1-2, the V gene TRBV18, with 7 bases lining up with TRBD1. This CDR3 is 14 amino acids long. V trimming: 1 base; J trimming: 4 bases; junction bases outside the gene matches: 3. The germline V gene has CDR1 KGHSH and CDR2 LQKENI. CDR3 nucleotide sequence: TGTGCCAGCTCACCACAGGGGGCGAGCTATGGCTACACCTTC. It codes for CASSPQGASYGYTF.

The V gene is TRBV10-3, the J gene TRBJ1-3, with unresolved D. Germline CDR1 reads ENHRY; CDR2 reads SYGVKD. This CDR3 has 15 amino acids. The V end lost 2 bases, the J end lost 3 bases, and 11 bases lay between the germline ends. Here the CDR3 DNA reads TGTGCCATCAGTGAGACTCTACTGGGTGGAAACACCATATATTTT. This translates into CAISETLLGGNTIYF.

The rearrangement uses TRBV29-1 and TRBJ2-3; D is possibly TRBD2 (6 bases). The germline V gene has CDR1 SQVTM and CDR2 ANQGSEA. The germline V and J ends were trimmed by 7 bases and 6 bases, with 14 bases remaining between them. This CDR3 contains 12 residues. The DNA for the CDR3 is TGCAGCGGTCGCGGGGCCGGGGATACGCAGTATTTT. Translation gives CSGRGAGDTQYF.

This clone showed up just once. This chain links TRBV29-1 with TRBJ2-1, with D perhaps matching TRBD1 (5 bases). The CDR3 covers 12 residues. Between the trimmed V and J ends, which lost 7 bases and 6 bases, there was a span of 13 bases. CDR1 and CDR2 from the germline V gene are SQVTM and ANQGSEA. The CDR3 spells CSGGNPGNEQFF. Written as DNA, the CDR3 is TGCAGCGGGGGCAACCCCGGCAATGAGCAGTTCTTC.

This chain joins TRBV18 and TRBJ1-1, with D perhaps TRBD1 (5 bases). The CDR3 is made up of 15 amino acids. The V gene lost 6 bases and the J gene lost 0 bases, with 14 bases spanning the gap. Germline assignment: CDR1 KGHSH and CDR2 LQKENI. The CDR3 DNA reads TGTGCCAGCTCGCCCCTCGGGGCCTTGAACACTGAAGCTTTCTTT. Translating it yields CASSPLGALNTEAFF.

J is TRBJ2-1 and V is TRBV6-4; 9 bases align to TRBD1. Germline values: CDR1 MRHNA, CDR2 SNTAGT. The V gene end was trimmed by 8 bases and the J gene end by 4 bases; junction bases not matched to a gene: 9. This CDR3 has 15 residues. The CDR3 DNA reads TGTGCCAGCGGATCTCCTGGGACAGGGTACAATGAGCAGTTCTTC. This translates into CASGSPGTGYNEQFF.

The gene calls are TRBV28 and TRBJ2-1; 9 bases agree with TRBD2. Germline V gene sequence: CDR1 MDHEN, CDR2 SYDVKM. V shed 1 base and J 7 bases; nucleotides not matched to a gene: 14. This CDR3 contains 18 residues. DNA for the CDR3: TGTGCCAGCAGTTTATCCTCTTTAGCGGGAGTTTTTATGAATGAGCAGTTCTTC. Protein: CASSLSSLAGVFMNEQFF.

V is TRBV4-3 and J is TRBJ2-7; D not resolved. Trimming cost V 3 bases and J 3 bases, with 6 bases left between them. There are 12 residues in the CDR3. The V gene's germline CDR1 is LGHNA and CDR2 YSLEER. The CDR3 DNA sequence: TGCGCCAGCAGCCATAACAGCTACGAGCAGTACTTC. Translating it yields CASSHNSYEQYF.

This chain connects TRBV7-2 to TRBJ2-3; D is perhaps TRBD2 (5 bases). CDR1 is SGHTA, CDR2 FQGNSA, per germline. This CDR3 comprises 14 residues. V dropped 6 bases and J dropped 2 bases, with 12 bases sitting between them. The CDR3, as DNA: TGTGCCAGCAGGTCTGGCGGGTACACAGATACGCAGTATTTT. Protein product: CASRSGGYTDTQYF.